What follows describes a single T cell receptor (beta chain). Its antigen remains unknown. Losses at the gene ends were 0 bases for V and 3 bases for J; bases not matched to a gene: 6. The CDR3 consists of 17 residues. The V gene's germline CDR1 is GTSNPN and CDR2 SVGIG (reference sequence). The sample originates from a study of cytomegalovirus exposure and HLA in healthy donors. Points from the study as a whole: TCR beta chain V- and J-gene trimming was linked, in a later analysis, to a missense variant in DCLRE1C. TRBV6-2, TRBV6-3 and some other V segments were unresolvable in 87-base-pair reads.

Primers included in the PCR were 60 Vbeta and 13 Jbeta primers. Profiling relied on immunoSEQ multiplex PCR, and the TCRdb table lists in-frame clones only, not all of them. The data contain some 110,000 clones, around 80% of them singletons. J is TRBJ2-3 and V is TRBV30; TRBD2 aligns across 13 bases. The specimen sequenced was PBMCs. The sequence derives from a male donor in good health and CMV-seronegative. CDR3 sequence: CAWSVLWTSGSTDTQYF. The CDR3 region has the DNA TGTGCCTGGAGTGTTCTTTGGACTAGCGGGAGTACAGATACGCAGTATTTT.